Below are 18 T cell receptor beta chains sequenced from a single sample in a study of cytomegalovirus exposure and HLA in healthy donors. PCR primers comprised 60 Vbeta and 13 Jbeta primers. Profiled with immunoSEQ multiplex PCR; TCRdb holds only in-frame clones, not every one. Here the sample spans under 200,000 clones, 75% to 90% being singletons. Sequencing was performed on PBMCs. Receptors originate from a girl aged 2-10 years in good health and CMV-seropositive.

The chain uses TRBV7-2 and TRBJ2-2; 10 positions match TRBD2. Germline values: CDR1 SGHTA, CDR2 FQGNSA. After removal of 1 base from V and 6 bases from J, the junction contained 2 bases not matched to a gene. CDR3 length: 15 residues. CDR3 protein: CASSLVLAGAGELFF. The CDR3 nucleotides are TGTGCCAGCAGCTTAGTGCTAGCGGGAGCCGGGGAGCTGTTTTTT. Complete variable domain (other parts from reference TRBV7-2 and TRBJ2-2): GAGVSQSPSNKVTEKGKDVELRCDPISGHTALYWYRQSLGQGLEFLIYFQGNSAPDKSGLPSDRFSAERTGGSVSTLTIQRTQQEDSAVYLCASSLVLAGAGELFFGEGSRLTVL.

V and J are TRBV5-1 and TRBJ2-7; 13 positions agree with TRBD2. Trimming removed 3 bases from V and 2 bases from J; junction bases left unmatched: 2. Germline V gene data show CDR1 as SGHRS and CDR2 as YFSETQ. The CDR3 has 15 amino acids. The CDR3 DNA reads TGCGCCAGCAGCTGGACTAGCGGGAGTACCTACGAGCAGTACTTC. This sequence encodes CASSWTSGSTYEQYF.

This sequence joins TRBV5-1 and TRBJ1-1; 9 bases match TRBD1. Germline trimming cut 10 bases from V and 7 bases from J; bases unmatched to any gene: 11. The CDR3 loop spans 13 amino acids. Germline CDR1 and CDR2: SGHRS and YFSETQ. The DNA of the CDR3 is TGCGCCCCTTGGGGACAGGGAGGCGGTGAAGCTTTCTTT. Translation: CAPWGQGGGEAFF.

This clone was seen more than once but under ten times. This chain joins TRBV10-3 and TRBJ2-3, with D possibly being TRBD1 (6 bases). Germline V gene lookup returns CDR1 ENHRY and CDR2 SYGVKD. Trimming took off 3 bases at V and 1 base at J, with 11 bases between the two ends. This CDR3 has 15 amino acids. CDR3 DNA sequence: TGTGCCATCAGTGACAGGGGTATCGGCACAGATACGCAGTATTTT. Protein: CAISDRGIGTDTQYF.

The gene calls are TRBV6-5 and TRBJ1-5; D perhaps matches TRBD1 (5 bases). The CDR3 contains 13 residues. The germline CDR1 and CDR2 sequences are MNHEY and SVGAGI. Trimming stripped 6 bases from V and 3 bases from J, with 9 bases between. CDR3 in amino acids: CASSPTVNQPQHF. CDR3 DNA sequence: TGTGCCAGCAGCCCGACAGTCAATCAGCCCCAGCATTTT.

CDR3 coding DNA: TGTGCCAGTAGTAAGCAGGGACAGCCCCAGCATTTT. It encodes CASSKQGQPQHF. The chain links TRBV19 to TRBJ1-5; a weak D match, TRBD1 (5 bases). The CDR3 has 12 amino acids. The V end was cut by 4 bases, the J end by 7 bases, with 8 bases between. CDR1 is LNHDA, CDR2 SQIVND, per germline (reference sequence).

The chain links TRBV7-3 to TRBJ2-1, with 7 bases identical to TRBD2. The J segment lost 6 bases and the V segment lost 5 bases, leaving 10 bases of the junction unmatched. Germline CDR1 is SGHTA and CDR2 is FQGTGA. The CDR3 extends over 15 amino acids. In nucleotides, the CDR3 is TGTGCCAGCAGCCCCGGTAGCGGGCTGTTCAATGAGCAGTTCTTC. Protein sequence: CASSPGSGLFNEQFF.

The CDR3 DNA reads TGTGCCAGTAGTATCTCCAGGGGCTACTTTCAGCCCCAGCATTTT. Encoded protein: CASSISRGYFQPQHF. The rearrangement joins TRBV19 to TRBJ1-5; TRBD1 might be the D (6 bases). This CDR3 region has 15 residues. Germline CDR1 reads LNHDA; CDR2 reads SQIVND (reference sequence). V lost 3 bases and J lost 6, with 15 bases in between.

This clone was observed a few times. The genes are TRBV7-9 and TRBJ2-5, with 13 nucleotides matching TRBD2. The CDR3 has 16 residues. The V gene's germline CDR1 is SEHNR and CDR2 FQNEAQ (reference sequence). V dropped 4 bases and J dropped 4; count of bases not matched to a gene: 6. This chain's CDR3 is CASSSTSGRATETQYF. CDR3 coding DNA: TGTGCCAGCAGCTCCACTAGCGGGAGGGCCACAGAGACCCAGTACTTC.

The V call is TRBV30, the J call TRBJ1-5, with 7 bases lining up with TRBD1. V shed 3 bases and J 7 bases; nucleotides not matched to a gene: 6. The CDR3 contains 13 residues. The germline V gene encodes CDR1 GTSNPN and CDR2 SVGIG (reference sequence). CDR3 coding DNA: TGTGCCTGGAGCGGGACAGCTTCGCAGCCCCAGCATTTT. Translation: CAWSGTASQPQHF.

CDR3 residues: CASSLTFGETQYF. The CDR3 DNA sequence: TGTGCCAGCAGCCTAACTTTCGGGGAGACCCAGTACTTC. This chain connects TRBV4-2 to TRBJ2-5, with D hard to call. This CDR3 comprises 13 residues. Trimming took off 4 bases at V and 5 bases at J, with 11 bases between the two ends. CDR1 and CDR2 from the germline V gene are LGHNA and YNFKEQ.

The chain recombines TRBV7-3 with TRBJ1-5; 8 nucleotides line up with TRBD1. The V gene's germline CDR1 is SGHTA and CDR2 FQGTGA. The CDR3 runs to 15 residues. Trimming took 4 bases from V and 4 from J; bases not matched to a gene: 6. In DNA form, the CDR3 reads TGTGCCAGCAGCTCGGGACAGGAGCCTAATCAGCCCCAGCATTTT. It encodes CASSSGQEPNQPQHF.

V and J are TRBV30 and TRBJ1-1; D is perhaps TRBD1 (5 bases). Trimming stripped 4 bases from V and 2 bases from J, with 14 bases between. CDR3 size: 14 residues. Germline V lookup: CDR1 GTSNPN, CDR2 SVGIG (reference sequence). The CDR3: CAWMGGQGNTEAFF. The DNA for the CDR3 is TGTGCCTGGATGGGTGGACAAGGAAACACTGAAGCTTTCTTT.

This clone was found a few times. The chain has TRBV6-4 and TRBJ2-2; 10 nucleotides match TRBD2. Germline assignment: CDR1 MRHNA and CDR2 SNTAGT. The CDR3 consists of 15 residues. J was trimmed by 4 bases and V by 4 bases; bases with no gene match: 3. The CDR3 region is CASSVTSGSTGELFF. DNA of the CDR3: TGTGCCAGCAGTGTGACTAGCGGGTCCACCGGGGAGCTGTTTTTT.

This clone occurred a few times. V gene TRBV7-9 combines with J gene TRBJ2-1; 11 nucleotides align to TRBD2. The germline V gene encodes CDR1 SEHNR and CDR2 FQNEAQ (reference sequence). V lost 5 bases, J lost 5 bases, and 8 bases stayed unmatched. This CDR3 has 16 amino acids. DNA for the CDR3: TGTGCCAGCAGCCCGTCGGGACTAGCGGATCACAATGAGCAGTTCTTC. It translates to CASSPSGLADHNEQFF.

This chain uses TRBV4-1 with TRBJ2-5; TRBD2 matches at 10 bases. The CDR3 is 16 amino acids. The germline V gene has CDR1 MGHRA and CDR2 YSYEKL. V was clipped by 1 base and J by 1 base; unmatched bases: 3. The CDR3 sequence: CASSQGASGSQETQYF. DNA of the CDR3: TGCGCCAGCAGCCAAGGGGCTAGCGGGAGCCAAGAGACCCAGTACTTC.

This clone is a singleton in its sample. The chain combines TRBV7-2 with TRBJ2-2; D may be TRBD2 (6 bases). The V gene lost 4 bases and the J gene lost 5 bases, with 8 bases spanning the gap. The CDR3 runs 13 residues. Looked up from germline, CDR1 is SGHTA and CDR2 is FQGNSA. CDR3 nucleotides: TGTGCCAGCAGCTCTCTAGCGACCGGGGAGCTGTTTTTT. It is translated as CASSSLATGELFF.

The chain employs TRBV6-6 and TRBJ2-5, with D possibly TRBD1 on 7 matching bases. Per the germline V gene, CDR1 is MNHNY and CDR2 is SVGAGI (reference sequence). V lost 7 bases and J 5 bases, leaving 11 bases between the germline ends. This CDR3 region has 12 residues. CDR3 sequence reads: CASNAGGETQYF. As DNA, the CDR3 is TGTGCCAGCAACGCAGGGGGGGAGACCCAGTACTTC.